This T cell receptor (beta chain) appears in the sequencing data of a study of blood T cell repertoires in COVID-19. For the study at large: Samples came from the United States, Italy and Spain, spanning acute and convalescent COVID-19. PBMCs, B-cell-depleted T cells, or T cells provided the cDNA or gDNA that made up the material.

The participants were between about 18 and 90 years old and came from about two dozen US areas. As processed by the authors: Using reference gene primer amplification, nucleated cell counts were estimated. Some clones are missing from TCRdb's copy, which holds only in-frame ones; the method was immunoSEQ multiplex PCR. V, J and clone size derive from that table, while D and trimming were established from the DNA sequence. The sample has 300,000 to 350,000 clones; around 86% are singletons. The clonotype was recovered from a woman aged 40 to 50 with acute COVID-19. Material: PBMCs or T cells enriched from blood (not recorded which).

This CDR3 reads CASSLRRTGELFF. The DNA for the CDR3 is TGTGCCAGCAGTCTACGGAGGACCGGGGAGCTGTTTTTT. The chain couples TRBV28 to TRBJ2-2, with D possibly matching TRBD2 (5 bases). V was trimmed by 5 bases and J by 5 bases, leaving 9 bases between them. The CDR3 contains 13 residues. CDR1 and CDR2 from the germline V gene are MDHEN and SYDVKM.